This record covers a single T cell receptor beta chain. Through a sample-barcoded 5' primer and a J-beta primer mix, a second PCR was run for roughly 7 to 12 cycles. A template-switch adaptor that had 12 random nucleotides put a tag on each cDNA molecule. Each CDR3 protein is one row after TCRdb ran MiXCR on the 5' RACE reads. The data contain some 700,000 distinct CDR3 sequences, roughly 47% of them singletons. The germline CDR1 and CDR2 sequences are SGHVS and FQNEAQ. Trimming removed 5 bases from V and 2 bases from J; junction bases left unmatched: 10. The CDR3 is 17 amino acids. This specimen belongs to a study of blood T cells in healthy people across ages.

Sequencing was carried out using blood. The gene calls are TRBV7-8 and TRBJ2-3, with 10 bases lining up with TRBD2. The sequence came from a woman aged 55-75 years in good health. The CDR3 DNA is TGTGCCAGCAGCGGGTTAAGCGGGAGGGCCTACACAGATACGCAGTATTTT. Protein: CASSGLSGRAYTDTQYF. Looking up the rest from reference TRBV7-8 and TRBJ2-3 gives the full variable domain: GAGVSQSPRYKVAKRGQDVALRCDPISGHVSLFWYQQALGQGPEFLTYFQNEAQLDKSGLPSDRFFAERPEGSVSTLKIQRTQQEDSAVYLCASSGLSGRAYTDTQYFGPGTRLTVL.